Sequencing of this TCR beta chain was carried out in a study of radiation and T cells in renal cell carcinoma (dated by TCRdb to about 2020). With regard to the full study: Samples were obtained from a clinical trial, in which 15 Gy stereotactic body radiation therapy was delivered to primary renal cell carcinomas and nephrectomy was performed 4 weeks later. A total of 53 samples underwent TCR beta sequencing, made up of roughly 26 tumors and approximately 27 peripheral blood samples. In the approximately 58 samples combined, about 4 million unique CDR3 nucleotide sequences were found, encoding approximately 2,900,000 unique CDR3 amino acid sequences.

TCR beta libraries were generated from genomic DNA with the immunoSEQ kit, following the manufacturer's recommendations. For library preparation, a first multiplex PCR was performed with proprietary primers, followed by a second PCR in which unique barcodes were added, and bead cleanups were performed after each round. Each sample batch included a kit-provided positive control reaction and a negative control reaction. The final libraries were assessed on an Agilent 4200 TapeStation D1000 ScreenTape, pooled by volume, and quantified by qPCR. Sequencing was performed on an Illumina NextSeq500 using a MidOutput 150-cycle cartridge, with 156 Read1 cycles, 15 Index1 cycles, and the kit custom primers. The pooled library was loaded at approximately 1 pM, and around 22% PhiX control was spiked in. Regarding the original processing steps: Vendor-processed data were analyzed in R, and a clonotype was defined as all T cells sharing the same CDR3 nucleotide sequence. For clone abundance analyses, frequencies were normalized to the 10,000 most abundant clones in each sample. Public T cell clones, which averaged fewer than five per sample, were excluded before analysis. A difference in abundance of at least 32-fold between compartments was used to define tumor-enriched and baseline blood-enriched clonotypes. A beta-binomial differential abundance model was applied to find clonotypes that expanded or contracted between blood time points. Similarity between tumor and blood repertoires was quantified using the Baroni-Urbani and Buser coefficient, and groups were compared with two-tailed Wilcoxon tests in R. Not all clones reach the TCRdb copy of this immuneACCESS table, which keeps in-frame sequences only. Checked studies attribute under half of the gap to unresolved V genes and leave the rest unexplained. D and trimming were read from the DNA, whereas the V and J calls and clone size are those reported in that table. This sample comprises approximately 75,000 clones, 82% of them detected only once. Together, the top ten hold roughly 6.3% of the sample.

Its CDR3 holds 14 amino acids, cysteine through phenylalanine. CDR3 DNA only is kept here, 42 bases in frame from base 1. CDR1 and CDR2 (LNHDA, SQIVND) derive from the germline V gene (reference sequence). For this chain, trimming is 5 bases at the V end and 5 bases at the J end, and the number of junction bases without a gene match is 7. On this clone: Its antigen is unknown. Base qualities are missing; no much larger clone stands one base away.

In light of the paper, this sample's time point label describes: blood 2 weeks post-SBRT. This specimen's treatment or condition label, interpreted: 15 Gy SBRT to primary tumor, nephrectomy 4 weeks later. To follow tumor-enriched clonotypes, peripheral blood was collected serially from radiation-treated patients at baseline and again at 2 weeks and 4 weeks after SBRT. All patients had renal cell carcinoma with clear cell pathology. Genomic DNA for TCR sequencing was prepared using the QIAamp DNA Blood Mini Kit (Qiagen). The analyses included just those samples that passed every quality control check. Broad study findings and their caveats: Blood repertoire dynamics were not followed beyond 4 weeks after treatment. Top tumor clonotypes rose in blood from baseline to 2 weeks post-radiation, then contracted by 4 weeks, suggesting transient expansion of tumor-resident clones. No pretreatment tumor biopsies were available, so the baseline intratumoral presence of clonotypes could not be determined. Effects of radiation dose or scheduling on the TCR repertoire could not be addressed with the single-armed trial design.

This TCR derives from a man aged 55-75 years with renal cell carcinoma. The sequence links TRBV19 to TRBJ2-7; 9 of the junction bases match TRBD1. The sequencing here drew on blood, taken from a patient whose treatment included radiotherapy and nephrectomy. Here the CDR3 is given as CASSLRDRANEQYF. The nucleotides read TGTGCCAGTAGTCTCCGGGACAGGGCCAACGAGCAGTACTTC.